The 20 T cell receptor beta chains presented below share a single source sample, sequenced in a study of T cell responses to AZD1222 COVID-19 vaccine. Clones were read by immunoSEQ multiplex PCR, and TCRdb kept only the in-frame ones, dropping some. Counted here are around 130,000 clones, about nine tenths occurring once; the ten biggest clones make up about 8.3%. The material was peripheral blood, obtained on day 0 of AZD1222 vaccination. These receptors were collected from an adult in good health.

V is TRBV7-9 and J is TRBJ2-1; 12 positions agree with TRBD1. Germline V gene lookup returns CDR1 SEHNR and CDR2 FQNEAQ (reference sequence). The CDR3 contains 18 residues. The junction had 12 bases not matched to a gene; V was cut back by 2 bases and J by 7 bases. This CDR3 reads CASSLKVGGDRGLNEQFF. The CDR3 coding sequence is TGTGCCAGCAGCTTAAAGGTCGGCGGGGACAGGGGGCTAAATGAGCAGTTCTTC.

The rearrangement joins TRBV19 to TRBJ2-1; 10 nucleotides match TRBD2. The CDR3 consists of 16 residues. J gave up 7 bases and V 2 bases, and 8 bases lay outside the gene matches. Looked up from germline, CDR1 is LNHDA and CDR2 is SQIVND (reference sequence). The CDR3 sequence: CASSIYPSGSGNEQFF. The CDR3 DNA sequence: TGTGCCAGTAGTATATACCCTAGCGGGAGTGGGAATGAGCAGTTCTTC.

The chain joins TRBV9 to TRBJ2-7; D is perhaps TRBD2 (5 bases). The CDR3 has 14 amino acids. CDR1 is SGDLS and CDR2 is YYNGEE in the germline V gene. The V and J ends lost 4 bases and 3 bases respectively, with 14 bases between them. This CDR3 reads CASSPKPGIYEQYF. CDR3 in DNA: TGTGCCAGCAGCCCGAAGCCGGGGATCTACGAGCAGTACTTC.

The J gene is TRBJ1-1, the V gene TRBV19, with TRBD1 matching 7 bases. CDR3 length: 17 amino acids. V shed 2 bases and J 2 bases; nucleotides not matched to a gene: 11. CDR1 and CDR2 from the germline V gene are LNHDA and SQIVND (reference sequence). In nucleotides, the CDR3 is TGTGCCAGTAGTATAAGACAGGGAAGAAGGATTAACACTGAAGCTTTCTTT. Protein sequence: CASSIRQGRRINTEAFF.

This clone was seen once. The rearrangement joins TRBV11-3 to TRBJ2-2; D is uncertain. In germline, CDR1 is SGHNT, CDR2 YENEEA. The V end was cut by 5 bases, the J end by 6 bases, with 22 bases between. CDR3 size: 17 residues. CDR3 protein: CASSPALADHLPGELFF. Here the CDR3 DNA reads TGTGCCAGCAGCCCAGCCCTGGCGGATCACTTACCCGGGGAGCTGTTTTTT.

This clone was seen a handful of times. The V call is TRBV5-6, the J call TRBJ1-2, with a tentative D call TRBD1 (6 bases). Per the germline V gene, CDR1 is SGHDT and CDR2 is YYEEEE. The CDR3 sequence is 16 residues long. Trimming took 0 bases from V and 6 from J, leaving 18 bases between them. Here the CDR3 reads CASSLVLGAHTDGYTF. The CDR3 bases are TGTGCCAGCAGCTTGGTATTGGGGGCGCACACTGATGGCTACACCTTC.

Here the CDR3 reads CASSEVYEGSYNEQFF. As DNA, the CDR3 is TGTGCCAGCAGTGAAGTTTACGAGGGCTCCTACAATGAGCAGTTCTTC. The rearrangement links TRBV6-1 to TRBJ2-1; perhaps TRBD2 as D (5 bases). Germline CDR1 MNHNS, CDR2 SASEGT. Trimming pared 1 base from V and 0 bases from J, leaving 10 bases between. The CDR3 consists of 16 residues.

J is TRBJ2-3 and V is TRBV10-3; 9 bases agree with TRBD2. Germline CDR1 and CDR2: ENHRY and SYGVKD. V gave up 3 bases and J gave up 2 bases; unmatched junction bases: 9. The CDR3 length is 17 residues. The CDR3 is CAISDGRREGSTDTQYF. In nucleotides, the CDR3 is TGTGCCATCAGTGATGGTCGGCGGGAGGGTTCCACAGATACGCAGTATTTT.

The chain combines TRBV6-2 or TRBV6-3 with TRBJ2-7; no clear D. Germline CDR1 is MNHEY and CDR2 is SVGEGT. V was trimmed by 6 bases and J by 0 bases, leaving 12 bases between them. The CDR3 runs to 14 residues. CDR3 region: CASSLRPSSYEQYF. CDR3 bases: TGTGCCAGCAGCCTTCGCCCGAGCTCCTACGAGCAGTACTTC.

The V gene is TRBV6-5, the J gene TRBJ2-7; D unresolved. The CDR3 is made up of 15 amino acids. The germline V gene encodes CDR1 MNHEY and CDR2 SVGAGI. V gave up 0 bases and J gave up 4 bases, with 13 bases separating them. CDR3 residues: CASSYSSQVQYEQYF. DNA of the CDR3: TGTGCCAGCAGTTACTCGTCCCAGGTACAGTACGAGCAGTACTTC.

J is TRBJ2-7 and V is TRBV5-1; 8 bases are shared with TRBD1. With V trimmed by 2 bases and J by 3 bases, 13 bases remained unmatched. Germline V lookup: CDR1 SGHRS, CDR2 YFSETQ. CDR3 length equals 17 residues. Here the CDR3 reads CASSFDRGGFRVYEQYF. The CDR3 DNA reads TGCGCCAGCAGCTTCGACAGGGGCGGCTTTCGGGTCTACGAGCAGTACTTC.

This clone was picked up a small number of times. CDR3 region: CASRAGTPNTEAFF. The CDR3 DNA follows: TGTGCCAGTAGGGCCGGGACACCTAACACTGAAGCTTTCTTT. This chain joins TRBV19 and TRBJ1-1; D may be TRBD1 (6 bases). The V end was cut by 6 bases, the J end by 2 bases, with 13 bases between. The CDR3 is 14 amino acids. Germline V gene lookup returns CDR1 LNHDA and CDR2 SQIVND (reference sequence).

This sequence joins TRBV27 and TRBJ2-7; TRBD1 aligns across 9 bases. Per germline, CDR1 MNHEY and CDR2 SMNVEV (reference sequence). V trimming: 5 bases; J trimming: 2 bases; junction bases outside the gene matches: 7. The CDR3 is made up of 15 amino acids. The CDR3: CASSPGQGPPYEQYF. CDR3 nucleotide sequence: TGTGCCAGCAGTCCCGGACAGGGGCCCCCCTACGAGCAGTACTTC.

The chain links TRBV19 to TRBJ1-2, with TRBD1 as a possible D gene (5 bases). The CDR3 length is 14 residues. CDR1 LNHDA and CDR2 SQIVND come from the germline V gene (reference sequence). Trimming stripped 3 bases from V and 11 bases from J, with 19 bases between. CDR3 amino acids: CASSILGVSNQYTF. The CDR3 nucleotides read TGTGCCAGTAGTATCCTGGGGGTCTCGAATCAGTACACCTTC.

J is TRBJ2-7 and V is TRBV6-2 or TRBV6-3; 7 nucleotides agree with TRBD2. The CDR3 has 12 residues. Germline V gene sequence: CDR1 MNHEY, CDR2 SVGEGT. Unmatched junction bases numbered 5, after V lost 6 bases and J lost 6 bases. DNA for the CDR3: TGTGCCAGCAGCCGGACTAGAATCGAGCAGTACTTC. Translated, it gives CASSRTRIEQYF.

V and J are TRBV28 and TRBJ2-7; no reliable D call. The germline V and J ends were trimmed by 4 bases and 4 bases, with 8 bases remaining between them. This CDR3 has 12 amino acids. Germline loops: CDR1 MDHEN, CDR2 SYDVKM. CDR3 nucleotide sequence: TGTGCCAGCAGTTCCGACGGGTACGAGCAGTACTTC. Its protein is CASSSDGYEQYF.

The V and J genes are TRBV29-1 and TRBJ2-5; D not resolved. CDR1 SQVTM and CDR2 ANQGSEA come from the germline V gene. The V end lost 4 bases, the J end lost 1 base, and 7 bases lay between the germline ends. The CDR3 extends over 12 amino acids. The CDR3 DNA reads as TGCAGCGTTGGGCCCAGCCAAGAGACCCAGTACTTC. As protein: CSVGPSQETQYF. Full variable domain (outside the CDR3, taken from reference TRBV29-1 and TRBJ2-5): SAVISQKPSRDICQRGTSLTIQCQVDSQVTMMFWYRQQPGQSLTLIATANQGSEATYESGFVIDKFPISRPNLTFSTLTVSNMSPEDSSIYLCSVGPSQETQYFGPGTRLLVL.

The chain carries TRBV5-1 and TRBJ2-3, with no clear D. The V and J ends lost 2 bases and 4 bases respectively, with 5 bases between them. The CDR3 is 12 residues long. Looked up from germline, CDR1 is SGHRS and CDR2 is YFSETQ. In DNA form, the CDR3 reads TGCGCCAGCAGCTTTCCCCCAGATACGCAGTATTTT. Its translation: CASSFPPDTQYF.

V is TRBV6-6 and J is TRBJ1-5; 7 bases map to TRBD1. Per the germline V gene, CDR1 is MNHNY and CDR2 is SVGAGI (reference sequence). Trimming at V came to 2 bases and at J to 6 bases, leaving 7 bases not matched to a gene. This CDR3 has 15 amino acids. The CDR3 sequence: CASSYPDRFSQPQHF. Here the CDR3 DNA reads TGTGCCAGCAGTTACCCGGACAGGTTCAGTCAGCCCCAGCATTTT.

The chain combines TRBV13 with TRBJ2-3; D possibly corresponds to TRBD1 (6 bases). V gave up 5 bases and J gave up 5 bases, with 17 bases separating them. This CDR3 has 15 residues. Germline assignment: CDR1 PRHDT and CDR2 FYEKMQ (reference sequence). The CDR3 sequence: CASSNPTKGVDTQYF. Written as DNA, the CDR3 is TGTGCCAGCAGCAACCCGACAAAGGGGGTAGATACGCAGTATTTT.